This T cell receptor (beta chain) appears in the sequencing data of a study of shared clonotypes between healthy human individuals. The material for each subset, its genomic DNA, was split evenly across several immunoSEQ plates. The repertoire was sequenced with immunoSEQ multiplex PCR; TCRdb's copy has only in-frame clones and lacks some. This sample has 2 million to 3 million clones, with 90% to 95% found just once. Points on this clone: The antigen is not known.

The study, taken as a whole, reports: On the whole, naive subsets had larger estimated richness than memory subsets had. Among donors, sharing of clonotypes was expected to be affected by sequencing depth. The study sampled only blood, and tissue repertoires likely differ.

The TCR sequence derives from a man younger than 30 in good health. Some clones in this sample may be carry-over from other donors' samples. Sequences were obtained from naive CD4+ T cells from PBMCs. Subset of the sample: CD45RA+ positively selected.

CDR3 amino acids: CASSLSPMSEQYF. CDR3 coding DNA: TGTGCCAGCAGCTTATCCCCAATGAGCGAGCAGTACTTC. The chain has TRBV7-3 and TRBJ2-7; D remains unclear. Trimming left V 2 bases short and J 6 bases short, with 11 bases between. The CDR3 is 13 amino acids. CDR1 SGHTA and CDR2 FQGTGA come from the germline V gene.